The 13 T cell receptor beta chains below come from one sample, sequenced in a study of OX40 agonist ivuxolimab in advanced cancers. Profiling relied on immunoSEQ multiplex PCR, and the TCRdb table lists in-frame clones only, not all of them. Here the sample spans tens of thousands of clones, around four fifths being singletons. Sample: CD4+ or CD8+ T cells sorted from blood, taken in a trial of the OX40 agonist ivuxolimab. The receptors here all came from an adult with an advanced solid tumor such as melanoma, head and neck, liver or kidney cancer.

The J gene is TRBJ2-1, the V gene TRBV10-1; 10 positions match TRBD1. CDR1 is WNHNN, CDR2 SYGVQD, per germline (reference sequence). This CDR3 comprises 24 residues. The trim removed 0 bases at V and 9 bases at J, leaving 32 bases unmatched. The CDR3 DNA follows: TGCGCCAGCAGTGAGTCGATGCGATCGAGAGGGGGGACAGGGGTAATCTGGTTGCGCGGTGAGCAGTTCTTC. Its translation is CASSESMRSRGGTGVIWLRGEQFF.

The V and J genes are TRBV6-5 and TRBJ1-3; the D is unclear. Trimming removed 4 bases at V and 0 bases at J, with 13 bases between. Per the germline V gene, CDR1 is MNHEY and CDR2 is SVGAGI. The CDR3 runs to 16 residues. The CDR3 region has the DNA TGTGCCAGCAGTTCCCAGCCCGTGAGCTCTGGAAACACCATATATTTT. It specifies CASSSQPVSSGNTIYF.

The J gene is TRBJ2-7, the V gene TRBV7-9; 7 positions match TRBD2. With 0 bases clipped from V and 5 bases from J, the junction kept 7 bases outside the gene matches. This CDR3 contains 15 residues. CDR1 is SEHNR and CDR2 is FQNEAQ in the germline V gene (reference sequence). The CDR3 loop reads CASSLASRGVNEQYF. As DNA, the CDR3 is TGTGCCAGCAGCTTAGCGAGTCGGGGGGTCAACGAGCAGTACTTC.

In DNA form, the CDR3 reads TGTGCCTGGAGTCGGACTAGCGGGGGCACGGCCGCGACCCAGTACTTC. It translates to CAWSRTSGGTAATQYF. V gene TRBV30 combines with J gene TRBJ2-5; 13 nucleotides agree with TRBD2. V trimming: 2 bases; J trimming: 7 bases; junction bases outside the gene matches: 10. The CDR3 is 16 residues long. The V gene's germline CDR1 is GTSNPN and CDR2 SVGIG (reference sequence).

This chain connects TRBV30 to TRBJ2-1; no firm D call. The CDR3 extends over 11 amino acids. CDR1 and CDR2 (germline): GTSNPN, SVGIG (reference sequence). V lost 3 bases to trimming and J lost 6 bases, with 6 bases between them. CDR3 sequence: CAWRQFNEQFF. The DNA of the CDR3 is TGTGCCTGGAGGCAGTTCAATGAGCAGTTCTTC.

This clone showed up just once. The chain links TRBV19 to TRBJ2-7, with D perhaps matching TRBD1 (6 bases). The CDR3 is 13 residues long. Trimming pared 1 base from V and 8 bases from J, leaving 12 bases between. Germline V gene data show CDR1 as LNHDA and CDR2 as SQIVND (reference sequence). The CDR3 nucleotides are TGTGCCAGTAGTATAGGAGGGGGACGTAAGCAGTACTTC. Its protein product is CASSIGGGRKQYF.

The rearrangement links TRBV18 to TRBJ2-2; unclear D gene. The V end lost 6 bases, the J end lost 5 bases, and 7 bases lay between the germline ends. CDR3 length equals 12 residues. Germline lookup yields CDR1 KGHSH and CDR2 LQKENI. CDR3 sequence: CASSPSTGELFF. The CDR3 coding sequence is TGTGCCAGCTCGCCATCGACCGGGGAGCTGTTTTTT.

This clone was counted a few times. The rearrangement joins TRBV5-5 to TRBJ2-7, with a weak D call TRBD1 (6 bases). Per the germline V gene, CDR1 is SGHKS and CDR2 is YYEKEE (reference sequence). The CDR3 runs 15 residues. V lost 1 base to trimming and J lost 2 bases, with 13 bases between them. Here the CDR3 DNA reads TGTGCCAGCAGCTTGTCTGGACAGCGAACCTACGAGCAGTACTTC. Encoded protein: CASSLSGQRTYEQYF.

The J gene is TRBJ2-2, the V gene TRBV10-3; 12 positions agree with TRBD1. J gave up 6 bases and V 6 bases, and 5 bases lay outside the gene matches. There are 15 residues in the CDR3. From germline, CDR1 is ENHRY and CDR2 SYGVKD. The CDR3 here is CAISGGQGAAGELFF. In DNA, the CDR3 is TGTGCCATCAGCGGGGGACAGGGGGCCGCCGGGGAGCTGTTTTTT.

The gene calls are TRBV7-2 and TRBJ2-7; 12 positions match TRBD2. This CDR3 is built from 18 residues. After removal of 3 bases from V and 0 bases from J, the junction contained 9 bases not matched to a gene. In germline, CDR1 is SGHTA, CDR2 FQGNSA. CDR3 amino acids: CASSFSSGGAVSSYEQYF. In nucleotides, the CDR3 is TGTGCCAGCAGCTTTTCTAGCGGGGGGGCAGTAAGCTCCTACGAGCAGTACTTC.

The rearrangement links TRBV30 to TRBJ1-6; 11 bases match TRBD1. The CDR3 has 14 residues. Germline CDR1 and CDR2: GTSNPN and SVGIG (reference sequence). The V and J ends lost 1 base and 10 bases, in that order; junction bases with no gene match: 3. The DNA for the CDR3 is TGTGCCTGGAGTGCGGGACAGGGGGGATCACCCCTCCACTTT. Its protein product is CAWSAGQGGSPLHF.

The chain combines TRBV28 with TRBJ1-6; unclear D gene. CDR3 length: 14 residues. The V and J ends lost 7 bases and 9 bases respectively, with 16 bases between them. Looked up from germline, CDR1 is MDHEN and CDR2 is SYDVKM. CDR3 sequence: CASTKRFVGSPLHF. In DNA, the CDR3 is TGTGCCAGCACTAAGAGGTTTGTTGGTTCACCCCTCCACTTT.

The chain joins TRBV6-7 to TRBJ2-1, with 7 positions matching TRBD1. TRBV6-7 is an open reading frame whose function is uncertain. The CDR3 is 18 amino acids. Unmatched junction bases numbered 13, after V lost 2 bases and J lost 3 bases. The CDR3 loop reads CASSYLPEGALGYNEQFF. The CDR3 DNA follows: TGTGCCAGCAGTTACCTCCCAGAGGGGGCACTAGGCTACAATGAGCAGTTCTTC.